This T cell receptor beta chain was recovered during a study of CD4 T cells in relation to SARS-CoV-2 and coronaviruses. Remarks on this clone: Antigen specificity is unknown.

CEF-cultured naive and memory CD4+ T cell DNA got survey-level sequencing. Profiling relied on immunoSEQ multiplex PCR, and the TCRdb table lists in-frame clones only, not all of them. This sample has over 35,000 clones, with around four fifths found just once. Input material: memory CD4+ T cells from PBMCs, cultured in vitro. The TCR comes from an adult with COVID-19.

The DNA for the CDR3 is TGCAGCGTTGCCCCCCTGGGGTCCTACGAGCAGTACTTC. Its protein product is CSVAPLGSYEQYF. The rearrangement uses TRBV29-1 and TRBJ2-7; D unclear. Germline CDR1 and CDR2: SQVTM and ANQGSEA. V was pared by 4 bases and J by 1 base, with 11 bases between. The CDR3 consists of 13 residues.